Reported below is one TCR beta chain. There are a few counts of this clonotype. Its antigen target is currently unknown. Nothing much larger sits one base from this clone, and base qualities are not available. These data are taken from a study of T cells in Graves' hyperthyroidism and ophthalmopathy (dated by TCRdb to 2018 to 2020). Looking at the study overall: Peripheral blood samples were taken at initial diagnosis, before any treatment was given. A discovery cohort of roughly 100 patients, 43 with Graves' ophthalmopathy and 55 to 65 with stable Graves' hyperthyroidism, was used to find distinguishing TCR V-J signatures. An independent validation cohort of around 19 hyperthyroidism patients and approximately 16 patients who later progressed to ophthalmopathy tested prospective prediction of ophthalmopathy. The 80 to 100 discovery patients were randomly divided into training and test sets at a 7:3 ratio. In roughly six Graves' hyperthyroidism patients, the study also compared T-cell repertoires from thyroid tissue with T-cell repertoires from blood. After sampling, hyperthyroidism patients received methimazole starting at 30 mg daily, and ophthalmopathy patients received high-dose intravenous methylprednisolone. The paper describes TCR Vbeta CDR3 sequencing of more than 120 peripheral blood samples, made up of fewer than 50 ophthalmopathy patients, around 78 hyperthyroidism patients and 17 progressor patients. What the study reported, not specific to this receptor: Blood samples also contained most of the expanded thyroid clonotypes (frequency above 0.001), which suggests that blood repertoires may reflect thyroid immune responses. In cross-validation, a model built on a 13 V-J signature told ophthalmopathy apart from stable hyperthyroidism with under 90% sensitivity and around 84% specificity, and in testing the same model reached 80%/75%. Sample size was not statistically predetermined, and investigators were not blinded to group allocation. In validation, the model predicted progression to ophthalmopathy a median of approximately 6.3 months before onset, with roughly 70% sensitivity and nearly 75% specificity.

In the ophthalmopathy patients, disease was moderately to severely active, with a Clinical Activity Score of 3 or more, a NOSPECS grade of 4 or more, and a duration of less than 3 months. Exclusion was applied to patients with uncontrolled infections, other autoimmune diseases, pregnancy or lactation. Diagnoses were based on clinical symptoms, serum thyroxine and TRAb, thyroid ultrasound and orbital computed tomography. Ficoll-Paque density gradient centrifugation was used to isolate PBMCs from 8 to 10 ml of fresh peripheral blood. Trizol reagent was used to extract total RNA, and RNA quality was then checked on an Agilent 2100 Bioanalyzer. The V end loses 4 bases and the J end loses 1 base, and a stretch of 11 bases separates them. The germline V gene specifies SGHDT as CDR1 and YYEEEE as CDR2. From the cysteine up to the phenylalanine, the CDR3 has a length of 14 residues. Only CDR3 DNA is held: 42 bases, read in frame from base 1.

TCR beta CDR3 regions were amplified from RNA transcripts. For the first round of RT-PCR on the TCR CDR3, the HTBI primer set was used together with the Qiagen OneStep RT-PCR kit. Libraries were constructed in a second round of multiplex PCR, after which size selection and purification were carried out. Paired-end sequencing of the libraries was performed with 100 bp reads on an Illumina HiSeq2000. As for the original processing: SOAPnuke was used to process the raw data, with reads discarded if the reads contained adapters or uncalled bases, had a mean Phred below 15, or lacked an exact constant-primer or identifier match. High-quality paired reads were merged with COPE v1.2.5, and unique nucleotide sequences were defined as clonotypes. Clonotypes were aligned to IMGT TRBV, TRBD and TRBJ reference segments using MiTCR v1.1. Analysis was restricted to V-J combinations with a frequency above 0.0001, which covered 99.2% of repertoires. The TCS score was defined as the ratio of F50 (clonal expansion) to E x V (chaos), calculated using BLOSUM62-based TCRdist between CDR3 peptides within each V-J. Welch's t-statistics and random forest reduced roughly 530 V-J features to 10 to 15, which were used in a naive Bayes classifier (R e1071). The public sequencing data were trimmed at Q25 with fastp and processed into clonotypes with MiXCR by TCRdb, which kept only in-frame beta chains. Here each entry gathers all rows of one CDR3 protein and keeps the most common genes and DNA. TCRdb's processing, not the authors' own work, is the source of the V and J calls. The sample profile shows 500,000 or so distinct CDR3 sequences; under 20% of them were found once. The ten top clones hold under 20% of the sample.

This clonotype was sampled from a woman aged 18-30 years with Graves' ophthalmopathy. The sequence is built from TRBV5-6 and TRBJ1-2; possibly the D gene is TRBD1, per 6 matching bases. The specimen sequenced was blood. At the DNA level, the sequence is TGTGCCAGCAGCCCGGACAGACTTAACTATGGCTACACCTTC. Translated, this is CASSPDRLNYGYTF.